Below, 25 T cell receptor beta chains from the same sample are listed, as sequenced in a study of Graves' ophthalmopathy and Graves' hyperthyroidism listed by TCRdb under 2018. The instrument given in TCRdb is Illumina HiSeq 2000. For repertoire sequencing, TCR beta CDR3 regions were amplified from RNA transcripts. A first-round RT-PCR used HTBI primers with the Qiagen OneStep RT-PCR kit, followed by a second-round multiplex PCR, size selection and purification. TCRdb cleaned the public reads at Q25 with fastp, built clones with MiXCR and kept in-frame beta chains. Rows are unified per CDR3 protein, each entry keeping the most common DNA and genes. The sample table lists about 210,000 distinct CDR3 sequences, under 30% of them with a count of one. About 9.3% of the sample comes from the top ten. The sequenced sample consisted of peripheral blood. These receptors were taken from a man between 50 and 59 years old with Graves' ophthalmopathy. Donor details come from another sample of the same person, matched by shared clones.

This clonotype was counted many times. The V and J genes are TRBV2 and TRBJ2-7, with D uncertain. V was cut by 2 bases and J by 3 bases, with 11 bases left in between. The CDR3 sequence is 14 residues long. Germline V gives CDR1 SNHLY, CDR2 FYNNEI. The CDR3 DNA is TGTGCCAGCAGTGAAAAGACTCTTAACTACGAGCAGTACTTC. Its translation: CASSEKTLNYEQYF.

The rearrangement uses TRBV28 and TRBJ2-2; D remains unclear. With 4 bases removed from V and 4 bases from J, the gap between germline ends came to 13 bases. The CDR3 extends over 15 amino acids. Germline CDR1 reads MDHEN; CDR2 reads SYDVKM. The CDR3 bases are TGTGCCAGCAGTTCTCCTCCATCCGGCACCGGGGAGCTGTTTTTT. Encoded protein: CASSSPPSGTGELFF.

This clonotype showed up many times. V and J are TRBV3-1 and TRBJ2-7, with D unresolved. Germline V CDR1 and CDR2: LGHDT, YNNKEL (reference sequence). Trimming cost V 3 bases and J 6 bases, with 12 bases left between them. The CDR3 loop spans 13 amino acids. The CDR3, as DNA: TGTGCCAGCAGCCATAAGGCCGGGTCCGAGCAGTACTTC. Its protein is CASSHKAGSEQYF.

The DNA of the CDR3 is TGTGCCAGCAGTGAAGCGGCAGGGAGGATGGGCACTGAAGCTTTCTTT. It yields the protein CASSEAAGRMGTEAFF. The rearrangement links TRBV2 to TRBJ1-1; possible D gene TRBD1, 5 bases. The CDR3 is made up of 16 amino acids. The germline V gene encodes CDR1 SNHLY and CDR2 FYNNEI. Between the trimmed V and J ends, which lost 0 bases and 4 bases, there was a span of 15 bases. The complete variable domain, with remaining parts taken from reference TRBV2 and TRBJ1-1, reads EPEVTQTPSHQVTQMGQEVILRCVPISNHLYFYWYRQILGQKVEFLVSFYNNEISEKSEIFDDQFSVERPDGSNFTLKIRSTKLEDSAMYFCASSEAAGRMGTEAFFGQGTRLTVV.

This clonotype was seen at least ten times. The chain links TRBV7-2 to TRBJ2-5; TRBD1 matches 7 bases. This CDR3 region has 14 residues. J was trimmed by 4 bases and V by 4 bases; bases with no gene match: 6. Germline loops: CDR1 SGHTA, CDR2 FQGNSA. This chain's CDR3 is CASSSRQGPETQYF. The CDR3 DNA sequence: TGTGCCAGCAGCTCAAGACAGGGCCCAGAGACCCAGTACTTC.

In this sample, this clonotype turned up many times. The chain employs TRBV10-2 and TRBJ2-2; tentatively, D is TRBD1 or TRBD2 (5 bases each). CDR1 and CDR2 from the germline V gene are WSHSY and SAAADI. V was pared by 8 bases and J by 7 bases, with 14 bases between. The CDR3 consists of 13 residues. CDR3 region: CASLFRDLGELFF. The CDR3, as DNA: TGCGCCAGCTTATTCCGGGACCTCGGGGAGCTGTTTTTT.

The gene calls are TRBV19 and TRBJ1-1; 7 bases agree with TRBD1. The V gene's germline CDR1 is LNHDA and CDR2 SQIVND (reference sequence). J gave up 3 bases and V 5 bases, and 6 bases lay outside the gene matches. The CDR3 totals 14 residues. The CDR3: CASSLADRDTEAFF. As DNA, the CDR3 is TGTGCCAGTAGTCTCGCAGACAGGGACACTGAAGCTTTCTTT.

In this sample, this clonotype turned up many times. V and J are TRBV19 and TRBJ2-7; the D gene is possibly TRBD1 (5 bases). Germline V gene lookup returns CDR1 LNHDA and CDR2 SQIVND (reference sequence). The CDR3 covers 14 residues. Trimming stripped 2 bases from V and 0 bases from J, with 8 bases between. CDR3 loop: CASSILGVSYEQYF. The CDR3 bases are TGTGCCAGTAGTATATTAGGGGTCTCCTACGAGCAGTACTTC.

The genes are TRBV20-1 and TRBJ1-1; D perhaps matches TRBD1 (5 bases). CDR3 length equals 14 residues. The V gene's germline CDR1 is DFQATT and CDR2 SNEGSKA (reference sequence). V was pared by 5 bases and J by 4 bases, with 17 bases between. DNA of the CDR3: TGCAGTGCTCAGAGCAGTGGGGGGGGCACTGAAGCTTTCTTT. Translated, it gives CSAQSSGGGTEAFF.

This clonotype has at least ten counts. The chain carries TRBV13 and TRBJ2-7, with a weak D call TRBD2 (7 bases). The germline V and J ends were trimmed by 3 bases and 0 bases, with 12 bases remaining between them. The CDR3 totals 15 residues. Germline V gene lookup returns CDR1 PRHDT and CDR2 FYEKMQ (reference sequence). As DNA, the CDR3 is TGTGCCAGCAGCTTCGGGGCGGGGGCCTCCTACGAGCAGTACTTC. Translated, it gives CASSFGAGASYEQYF.

This rearrangement joins TRBV7-2 to TRBJ2-2, with D perhaps TRBD1 or TRBD2 (6 bases each). Germline CDR1 and CDR2: SGHTA and FQGNSA. The ends were cut back, 1 base at V and 5 bases at J, with 14 bases in the middle. The CDR3 contains 16 residues. Here the CDR3 reads CASSLVPGGGTGELFF. The CDR3 DNA follows: TGTGCCAGCAGCTTAGTGCCCGGGGGCGGTACCGGGGAGCTGTTTTTT.

This clonotype was detected ten times or more. This rearrangement joins TRBV6-5 to TRBJ1-2; no clear D gene. The CDR3 loop spans 14 amino acids. Trimming left V 4 bases short and J 0 bases short, with 9 bases between. From germline, CDR1 is MNHEY and CDR2 SVGAGI. The CDR3 DNA is TGTGCCAGCAGTTCCTTGCTAGCTAACTATGGCTACACCTTC. It is translated as CASSSLLANYGYTF.

Ten or more counts support this clonotype. The chain joins TRBV7-2 to TRBJ2-7; either TRBD1 or TRBD2 may fit D (6 bases each). Germline CDR1 reads SGHTA; CDR2 reads FQGNSA. V lost 5 bases and J 2 bases, leaving 13 bases between the germline ends. This CDR3 is built from 14 residues. CDR3 sequence reads: CASSDRGGPYEQYF. The CDR3 DNA reads TGTGCCAGCAGCGATAGAGGGGGGCCCTACGAGCAGTACTTC.

This clonotype occurred many times. The J gene is TRBJ2-7, the V gene TRBV6-2 or TRBV6-3, with 7 bases aligning to TRBD2. Germline CDR1 reads MNHEY; CDR2 reads SVGEGT. The V segment lost 4 bases and the J segment 2 bases; nucleotides outside the gene matches: 5. CDR3 size: 14 residues. DNA of the CDR3: TGTGCCAGCAGTTCAAAGCGGGAAACCTACGAGCAGTACTTC. This gives the protein CASSSKRETYEQYF.

This clonotype appeared many times. The rearrangement links TRBV6-1 to TRBJ1-3; D perhaps matches TRBD1 (5 bases). This CDR3 is built from 13 residues. CDR1 and CDR2 from the germline V gene are MNHNS and SASEGT. V was trimmed by 3 bases and J by 8 bases, leaving 11 bases between them. In DNA, the CDR3 is TGTGCCAGCAGTGACAGAAGGGGAGACACCATATATTTT. Its protein product is CASSDRRGDTIYF.

This clonotype came up many times. The V gene is TRBV5-1, the J gene TRBJ2-7, with TRBD2 as a possible D gene (5 bases). The V and J ends lost 3 bases and 6 bases respectively, with 16 bases between them. In germline, CDR1 is SGHRS, CDR2 YFSETQ. This CDR3 spans 14 amino acids. Written as DNA, the CDR3 is TGCGCCAGCAGCTCCTGGACTCTAACGGGCGAGCAGTACTTC. Amino acid sequence: CASSSWTLTGEQYF.

This clonotype was seen ten or more times. The chain joins TRBV28 to TRBJ2-7, with 7 bases identical to TRBD2. The CDR3 is made up of 16 amino acids. Trimming cost V 5 bases and J 0 bases; bases outside gene matches: 10. Germline V gene data show CDR1 as MDHEN and CDR2 as SYDVKM. The CDR3 DNA reads as TGTGCCAGCAGTACCAACCGGGACTATGGCTCCTACGAGCAGTACTTC. This encodes CASSTNRDYGSYEQYF.

This clonotype was recorded a few times. The chain has TRBV5-1 and TRBJ2-7; 9 nucleotides agree with TRBD1. The V gene's germline CDR1 is SGHRS and CDR2 YFSETQ. Unmatched junction bases numbered 8, after V lost 3 bases and J lost 7 bases. The CDR3 has 14 residues. The CDR3 loop reads CASSSRTGAREQYF. CDR3 in DNA: TGCGCCAGCAGCTCCAGGACAGGGGCGAGGGAGCAGTACTTC.

The V gene is TRBV12-3 or TRBV12-4, the J gene TRBJ2-7; 14 bases are a match to TRBD2. The V and J ends lost 5 bases and 2 bases, in that order; junction bases with no gene match: 5. This CDR3 is built from 16 residues. The CDR3 loop is CASSAGGLAGAYEQYF. As DNA, the CDR3 is TGTGCCAGCAGTGCCGGGGGACTAGCGGGAGCCTACGAGCAGTACTTC.

This clonotype has ten or more counts. This chain links TRBV5-5 with TRBJ2-7; TRBD1 agrees at 11 bases. The CDR3 totals 16 residues. CDR1 and CDR2 (germline): SGHKS, YYEKEE (reference sequence). J lost 2 bases, V lost 3 bases, and 7 bases had no gene match. CDR3 in DNA: TGTGCCAGCAGCTGGACAGGGGGCGGTGGGGCCTACGAGCAGTACTTC. Its translation is CASSWTGGGGAYEQYF.

This clonotype was seen many times. This sequence joins TRBV15 and TRBJ1-1; tentatively, D is TRBD1 (6 bases). This CDR3 comprises 15 residues. The germline CDR1 and CDR2 sequences are LNHNV and YYDKDF (reference sequence). V shed 6 bases and J shed 0 bases, with 14 bases lying between them. CDR3 in DNA: TGTGCCACCAGTTCTCCGGGACAAGTGAACACTGAAGCTTTCTTT. It translates to CATSSPGQVNTEAFF.

This clonotype was counted many times. The V and J genes are TRBV4-1 and TRBJ1-2; unclear D gene. Germline V CDR1 and CDR2: MGHRA, YSYEKL. V was clipped by 5 bases and J by 3 bases, with 22 bases between them. This CDR3 comprises 17 residues. Here the CDR3 reads CASSEPGREVLYYGYTF. The DNA of the CDR3 is TGCGCCAGCAGCGAACCAGGCCGGGAAGTTTTGTACTATGGCTACACCTTC.

The gene calls are TRBV4-1 and TRBJ2-5, with a possible D match to TRBD2 (6 bases). Trimming left V 3 bases short and J 5 bases short, with 16 bases between. CDR1 is MGHRA and CDR2 is YSYEKL in the germline V gene. This CDR3 is built from 15 residues. The CDR3 is CASSQRRGGEETQYF. The CDR3 DNA is TGCGCCAGCAGCCAGAGGAGGGGAGGTGAGGAGACCCAGTACTTC.

This clonotype has a count of ten or more. The rearrangement uses TRBV19 and TRBJ2-7; perhaps TRBD2 as D (5 bases). Trimming left V 8 bases short and J 0 bases short, with 14 bases between. CDR3 length: 14 amino acids. The germline gives CDR1 LNHDA, CDR2 SQIVND (reference sequence). The CDR3, as DNA: TGTGCCAGTGCGGACTGGACGAACTCCTACGAGCAGTACTTC. It specifies CASADWTNSYEQYF.

There are many counts of this clonotype. The chain's CDR3 is CASSYGGGQPQHF. The CDR3 DNA reads TGTGCCAGCAGTTACGGGGGGGGTCAGCCCCAGCATTTT. The chain combines TRBV6-2 or TRBV6-3 with TRBJ1-5; TRBD1 might be the D (5 bases). This CDR3 has 13 residues. The V and J ends lost 2 bases and 6 bases respectively, with 8 bases between them. The germline V gene has CDR1 MNHEY and CDR2 SVGEGT.